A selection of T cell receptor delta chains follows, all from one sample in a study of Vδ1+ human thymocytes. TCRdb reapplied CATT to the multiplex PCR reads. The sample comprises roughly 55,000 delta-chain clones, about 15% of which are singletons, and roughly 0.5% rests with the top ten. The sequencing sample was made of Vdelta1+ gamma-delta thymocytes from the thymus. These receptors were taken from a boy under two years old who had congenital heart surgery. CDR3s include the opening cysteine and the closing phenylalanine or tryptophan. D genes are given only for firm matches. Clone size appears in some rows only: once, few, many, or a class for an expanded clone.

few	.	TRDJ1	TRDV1	CALGEVSPYTDKLIF	TGTGCTCTTGGGGAAGTTAGCCCGTACACCGATAAACTCATCTTT
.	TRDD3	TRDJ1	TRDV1	CALGESAHGGSHKLIF	TGTGCTCTTGGGGAATCTGCTCATGGGGGATCACATAAACTCATCTTT
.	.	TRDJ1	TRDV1	CALGFNFPLWGDKLIF	TGTGCTCTTGGGTTTAACTTTCCTCTGTGGGGCGATAAACTCATCTTT
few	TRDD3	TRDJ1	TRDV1	CALGEIPSGGYRVKLIF	TGTGCTCTTGGGGAAATTCCATCTGGGGGATATAGGGTTAAACTCATCTTT
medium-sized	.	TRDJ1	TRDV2	CACDTDGHLTDKLIF	TGTGCCTGTGACACCGATGGACACCTCACCGATAAACTCATCTTT
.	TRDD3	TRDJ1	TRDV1	CALGERPLIPLTLLGDRRELGKLIF	TGTGCTCTTGGGGAACGCCCCCTTATCCCACTGACCCTCCTGGGGGATAGACGGGAGCTGGGTAAACTCATCTTT
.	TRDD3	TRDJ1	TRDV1	CALGERPPPPLGDTRFNTDKLIF	TGTGCTCTTGGGGAACGGCCTCCTCCCCCTTTAGGGGATACGCGGTTTAACACCGATAAACTCATCTTT
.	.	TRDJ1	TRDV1	CALGELGLRLTDKLIF	TGTGCTCTTGGGGAACTAGGACTACGTCTAACCGATAAACTCATCTTT
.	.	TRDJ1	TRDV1	CALGELPTTRGPYTDKLIF	TGTGCTCTTGGGGAACTACCTACCACCCGGGGACCGTACACCGATAAACTCATCTTT
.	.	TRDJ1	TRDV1	CALGEPPSRADKLIF	TGTGCTCTTGGGGAACCCCCGTCGAGAGCCGATAAACTCATCTTT
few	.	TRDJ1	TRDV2	CACDWGVRLFSIIF	TGTGCCTGTGACTGGGGGGTCCGACTGTTCAGTATCATCTTT
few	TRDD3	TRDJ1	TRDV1	CALGERHYWGMDKLIF	TGTGCTCTTGGGGAACGTCACTACTGGGGGATGGATAAACTCATCTTT
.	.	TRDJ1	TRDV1	CALGEKVFLRRYWGRFPRGGTDKLIF	TGTGCTCTTGGGGAAAAAGTATTCCTAAGGCGTTACTGGGGACGCTTTCCCCGGGGGGGCACCGATAAACTCATCTTT
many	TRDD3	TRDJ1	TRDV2	CACITIHLGVYTDKLIF	TGTGCCTGTATTACCATACACCTGGGGGTCTACACCGATAAACTCATCTTT
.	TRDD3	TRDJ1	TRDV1	CALGEARPYSGGSCADKLIF	TGTGCTCTTGGGGAAGCCAGACCCTACTCTGGGGGATCATGCGCCGATAAACTCATCTTT
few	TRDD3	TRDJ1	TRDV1	CALGELKLDPLYWGLSTDKLIF	TGTGCTCTTGGGGAACTAAAACTCGACCCTCTGTACTGGGGGTTGAGCACCGATAAACTCATCTTT
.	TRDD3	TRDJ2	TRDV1	CALGVRGILEVALTAQLFF	TGTGCTCTTGGAGTACGGGGGATACTAGAGGTGGCCTTGACAGCACAACTCTTCTTT
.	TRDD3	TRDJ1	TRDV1	CALGERVGYWGIRRLIF	TGTGCTCTTGGGGAACGCGTTGGGTACTGGGGGATACGTCGGCTCATCTTT
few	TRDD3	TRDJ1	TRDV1	CALGKGTCPLGVPLTDKLIF	TGTGCTCTTGGGAAAGGTACCTGCCCACTGGGGGTTCCCCTCACCGATAAACTCATCTTT
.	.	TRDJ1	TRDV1	CALGELWRTAPRGDTDKLIF	TGTGCTCTTGGGGAACTATGGCGTACGGCACCCAGGGGGGACACCGATAAACTCATCTTT
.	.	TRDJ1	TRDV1	CALGEPVGVLPRSTYTDKLIF	TGTGCTCTTGGGGAACCAGTAGGGGTTCTCCCCCGGAGTACCTACACCGATAAACTCATCTTT
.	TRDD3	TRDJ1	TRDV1	CALGEGGYASLRTDKLIF	TGTGCTCTTGGGGAAGGGGGATACGCATCATTGAGGACCGATAAACTCATCTTT
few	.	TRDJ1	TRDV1	CALGEGLPLNTDKLIF	TGTGCTCTTGGGGAAGGTCTGCCGCTAAACACCGATAAACTCATCTTT